A single sample gave rise to the 28 T cell receptor beta chains below, sequenced in a study of CD8 T cells in Susac syndrome. RNA, at about 0.45 to 1 ug, was reverse transcribed with random hexamers. A single record per CDR3 protein comes from TCRdb applying MiXCR to the immunoSEQ multiplex PCR reads. The table has around 71,000 distinct CDR3 sequences, around 93% seen once. The specimen sequenced was CD4+ T cells from PBMCs. These receptor sequences come from a human donor with Susac syndrome.

CDR3 loop: CSARDVTSPETQYF. The CDR3 DNA reads TGCAGTGCTAGAGATGTGACTAGCCCAGAGACCCAGTACTTC. This sequence joins TRBV20-1 and TRBJ2-5, with 7 nucleotides matching TRBD2. The germline CDR1 and CDR2 sequences are DFQATT and SNEGSKA (reference sequence). The CDR3 is 14 residues long. V lost 0 bases and J lost 4; bases outside the gene matches: 5.

The CDR3 loop is CASSPARVGANVLTF. The CDR3 nucleotides read TGTGCCAGCAGCCCAGCCAGGGTCGGGGCCAACGTCCTGACTTTC. The chain employs TRBV11-2 and TRBJ2-6, with D perhaps matching TRBD1 (5 bases). Germline V gene sequence: CDR1 SGHAT, CDR2 FQNNGV. The CDR3 is 15 residues long. Trimming stripped 5 bases from V and 4 bases from J, with 12 bases between.

This clonotype was seen only a few times. The chain is built from TRBV7-9 and TRBJ2-1; unclear D gene. The CDR3 totals 16 residues. The ends were cut back, 5 bases at V and 5 bases at J, with 19 bases in the middle. Germline CDR1 is SEHNR and CDR2 is FQNEAQ (reference sequence). CDR3 residues: CASSRSGARSHNEQFF. CDR3 in DNA: TGTGCCAGCAGCCGTTCCGGAGCAAGGTCTCACAATGAGCAGTTCTTC.

In its sample, this clonotype was seen once. V and J are TRBV12-3 or TRBV12-4 and TRBJ1-5; the match to TRBD1 covers 9 bases. The CDR3 is made up of 13 amino acids. J was trimmed by 12 bases and V by 3 bases; bases with no gene match: 6. CDR3 sequence (DNA): TGTGCCAGCAGTTTGACGACAGGGGGATACCAGCATTTT. Encoded protein: CASSLTTGGYQHF.

The chain links TRBV20-1 to TRBJ2-7; 9 nucleotides agree with TRBD2. The germline V gene has CDR1 DFQATT and CDR2 SNEGSKA (reference sequence). CDR3 length: 16 amino acids. Germline trimming cut 5 bases from V and 0 bases from J; bases unmatched to any gene: 11. The CDR3 nucleotides read TGCAGTGCTCCTCTCGGCGAGCGGGGGGACTCCTACGAGCAGTACTTC. Protein: CSAPLGERGDSYEQYF.

The chain couples TRBV12-3 or TRBV12-4 to TRBJ2-7; TRBD1 is a possible D gene (6 bases). This CDR3 comprises 14 residues. V was pared by 5 bases and J by 4 bases, with 15 bases between. The CDR3 DNA reads TGTGCCAGCAGTCCCACCGGGACAACGTACGAGCAGTACTTC. Its translation: CASSPTGTTYEQYF.

V is TRBV14 and J is TRBJ1-1, with D hard to call. The germline V gene encodes CDR1 SGHDN and CDR2 FVKESK. Between the trimmed V and J ends, which lost 0 bases and 1 base, there was a span of 6 bases. The CDR3 loop spans 14 amino acids. The CDR3 loop reads CASSQDLGNTEAFF. The DNA for the CDR3 is TGTGCCAGCAGCCAAGATCTAGGGAACACTGAAGCTTTCTTT. The full variable domain, in which reference TRBV14 and TRBJ1-1 provide the parts outside the CDR3, is EAGVTQFPSHSVIEKGQTVTLRCDPISGHDNLYWYRRVMGKEIKFLLHFVKESKQDESGMPNNRFLAERTGGTYSTLKVQPAELEDSGVYFCASSQDLGNTEAFFGQGTRLTVV.

This clonotype has just one count. CDR3 sequence reads: CASSSTALSYEQYF. CDR3 in DNA: TGTGCCAGCAGCTCCACCGCACTCTCCTACGAGCAGTACTTC. The chain joins TRBV7-2 to TRBJ2-7, with D hard to call. The germline V gene encodes CDR1 SGHTA and CDR2 FQGNSA. The CDR3 length is 14 residues. Trimming cost V 4 bases and J 0 bases, with 10 bases left between them.

This clonotype has a single count. The chain combines TRBV7-2 with TRBJ1-2; 7 bases agree with TRBD1. J was trimmed by 3 bases and V by 3 bases; bases with no gene match: 4. The CDR3 is 14 residues long. In germline, CDR1 is SGHTA, CDR2 FQGNSA. CDR3 in amino acids: CASSFQGGDYGYTF. In DNA, the CDR3 is TGTGCCAGCAGCTTCCAAGGGGGCGACTATGGCTACACCTTC.

This clonotype was found once. The V call is TRBV29-1, the J call TRBJ1-4, with TRBD1 identical over 8 bases. The V segment lost 4 bases and the J segment 8 bases; nucleotides outside the gene matches: 3. CDR3 length: 12 residues. Germline V gene lookup returns CDR1 SQVTM and CDR2 ANQGSEA. Here the CDR3 reads CSVGDRYEKLFF. DNA for the CDR3: TGCAGCGTTGGGGACAGGTACGAAAAACTGTTTTTT.

The chain combines TRBV28 with TRBJ2-7; 12 positions agree with TRBD1. This CDR3 contains 16 residues. Trimming cost V 0 bases and J 1 base; bases outside gene matches: 1. From germline, CDR1 is MDHEN and CDR2 SYDVKM. The CDR3 reads CASSLWGQGASYEQYF. CDR3 nucleotides: TGTGCCAGCAGTTTATGGGGACAGGGGGCATCCTACGAGCAGTACTTC.

V is TRBV18 and J is TRBJ1-4; D remains unclear. Germline V gene lookup returns CDR1 KGHSH and CDR2 LQKENI. The V gene lost 3 bases and the J gene lost 8 bases, with 4 bases spanning the gap. The CDR3 loop spans 11 amino acids. The CDR3 coding sequence is TGTGCCAGCTCACCCGCCGAAAAACTGTTTTTT. Its translation: CASSPAEKLFF.

The chain carries TRBV30 and TRBJ2-3; a weak D match, TRBD1 (6 bases). CDR3 length equals 13 residues. Trimming removed 5 bases from V and 0 bases from J, with 9 bases in between. In germline, CDR1 is GTSNPN, CDR2 SVGIG (reference sequence). The CDR3 loop is CAWDRTSTDTQYF. DNA of the CDR3: TGTGCCTGGGACAGGACTAGCACAGATACGCAGTATTTT.

A word on this clonotype: A junction end diverges from the germline sequence, so it may reflect a read error. This chain uses TRBV18 with TRBJ2-1; TRBD2 matches at 14 bases. The CDR3 is 15 residues long. The germline V gene has CDR1 KGHSH and CDR2 LQKENI. The CDR3 sequence is CASAPGTSGGHEQFF. Written as DNA, the CDR3 is TGTGCCAGCGCACCCGGGACTAGCGGGGGCCATGAGCAGTTCTTC.

Only one count was recorded for this clonotype. The CDR3 nucleotides read TGTGCCAGCAGCGCGGGAGGGGGCACTTTCCACTTT. It yields the protein CASSAGGGTFHF. This sequence joins TRBV28 and TRBJ1-6, with 7 positions matching TRBD1. This CDR3 is 12 amino acids long. Germline loops: CDR1 MDHEN, CDR2 SYDVKM. J was trimmed by 17 bases and V by 6 bases; bases with no gene match: 10.

V and J are TRBV3-1 and TRBJ1-4, with D tentatively TRBD1 (5 bases). V dropped 4 bases and J dropped 0 bases, with 9 bases sitting between them. Germline V gene sequence: CDR1 LGHDT, CDR2 YNNKEL (reference sequence). This CDR3 spans 15 amino acids. This CDR3 reads CASSLAGPTNEKLFF. The CDR3 DNA follows: TGTGCCAGCAGCCTCGCAGGGCCAACTAATGAAAAACTGTTTTTT.

The chain carries TRBV27 and TRBJ1-4, with D perhaps TRBD1 (5 bases). V was shortened by 4 bases and J by 7 bases, with 13 bases between the two germline ends. This CDR3 comprises 14 residues. Looked up from germline, CDR1 is MNHEY and CDR2 is SMNVEV (reference sequence). In DNA form, the CDR3 reads TGTGCCAGCAGTTCCCTCGAAAGGGGTGAAAAACTGTTTTTT. As protein: CASSSLERGEKLFF.

This chain joins TRBV4-3 and TRBJ2-2; 9 positions match TRBD2. There are 16 residues in the CDR3. Unmatched junction bases numbered 7, after V lost 2 bases and J lost 6 bases. Per the germline V gene, CDR1 is LGHNA and CDR2 is YSLEER. This CDR3 is CASSQPRGGPPGELFF. CDR3 in DNA: TGCGCCAGCAGCCAACCGCGGGGGGGCCCACCCGGGGAGCTGTTTTTT.

The CDR3 DNA follows: TGTGCCAGCGGCCGACAGGGGGCTGAAAAACTGTTTTTT. As protein: CASGRQGAEKLFF. The rearrangement uses TRBV9 and TRBJ1-4, with 10 bases matching TRBD1. In germline, CDR1 is SGDLS, CDR2 YYNGEE. The CDR3 length is 13 residues. The ends lost 7 bases at V and 7 bases at J; junction bases unmatched: 4.

This sequence joins TRBV7-2 and TRBJ1-1, with 9 positions matching TRBD1. V lost 5 bases and J lost 5; bases outside the gene matches: 6. The CDR3 is 14 residues long. Germline V gene data show CDR1 as SGHTA and CDR2 as FQGNSA. CDR3 sequence (DNA): TGTGCCAGCAGCCTGACCGGGACAGGGACTGAAGCTTTCTTT. Its translation is CASSLTGTGTEAFF.

The rearrangement links TRBV28 to TRBJ1-3; possibly TRBD1 for D (5 bases). Per germline, CDR1 MDHEN and CDR2 SYDVKM. The length of the CDR3 is 13 residues. Trimming shortened V by 11 bases and J by 4 bases, and 15 bases separated the two germline ends. The CDR3 spells CAGVGGGGNTIYF. CDR3 coding DNA: TGTGCCGGGGTTGGGGGAGGCGGAAACACCATATATTTT.

This clonotype was picked up one time. The chain joins TRBV28 to TRBJ2-4; possibly TRBD1 for D (6 bases). The CDR3 spans 13 residues. The germline V gene encodes CDR1 MDHEN and CDR2 SYDVKM. V was trimmed by 6 bases and J by 10 bases, leaving 16 bases between them. CDR3 in amino acids: CASSPLTGIIQYF. CDR3 coding DNA: TGTGCCAGCAGCCCCCTGACAGGAATTATTCAGTACTTC.

This chain connects TRBV12-5 to TRBJ1-2, with D hard to call. This CDR3 has 13 amino acids. Trimming removed 2 bases at V and 4 bases at J, with 8 bases between. Germline CDR1 reads LGHNT; CDR2 reads FRNRAP. CDR3: CASGLWGGYGYTF. CDR3 bases: TGTGCTAGTGGTTTGTGGGGAGGCTATGGCTACACCTTC.

The J gene is TRBJ2-7, the V gene TRBV18; D not certain. Germline V gene sequence: CDR1 KGHSH, CDR2 LQKENI. Deletions cut 0 bases from V and 2 bases from J, with 8 bases between. The CDR3 contains 14 residues. The CDR3 loop reads CASSPPGFTYEQYF. CDR3 DNA: TGTGCCAGCTCACCACCGGGATTCACCTACGAGCAGTACTTC.

This chain uses TRBV2 with TRBJ2-3; 9 nucleotides line up with TRBD1. The CDR3 sequence is 14 residues long. CDR1 is SNHLY and CDR2 is FYNNEI in the germline V gene. J lost 4 bases, V lost 6 bases, and 5 bases had no gene match. In DNA, the CDR3 is TGTGCCAGCAGGGACAGGGGAGACGCAGATACGCAGTATTTT. It codes for CASRDRGDADTQYF. Full variable domain (remainder filled in from reference TRBV2 and TRBJ2-3): EPEVTQTPSHQVTQMGQEVILRCVPISNHLYFYWYRQILGQKVEFLVSFYNNEISEKSEIFDDQFSVERPDGSNFTLKIRSTKLEDSAMYFCASRDRGDADTQYFGPGTRLTVL.

The rearrangement joins TRBV2 to TRBJ1-2, with a possible D match to TRBD1 (6 bases). Germline values: CDR1 SNHLY, CDR2 FYNNEI. V lost 7 bases, J lost 3 bases, and 12 bases lay in between. This CDR3 contains 13 residues. CDR3 sequence: CASKGGQDYGYTF. Here the CDR3 DNA reads TGTGCCAGCAAGGGGGGGCAGGACTATGGCTACACCTTC.

The V and J genes are TRBV7-8 and TRBJ2-2; no clear D gene. Germline assignment: CDR1 SGHVS and CDR2 FQNEAQ. Trimming took off 2 bases at V and 0 bases at J, with 10 bases between the two ends. This CDR3 comprises 16 residues. Here the CDR3 DNA reads TGTGCCAGCAGCTTATACGTGACAACGAACACCGGGGAGCTGTTTTTT. It translates to CASSLYVTTNTGELFF. Looking up the rest from reference TRBV7-8 and TRBJ2-2 gives the full variable domain: GAGVSQSPRYKVAKRGQDVALRCDPISGHVSLFWYQQALGQGPEFLTYFQNEAQLDKSGLPSDRFFAERPEGSVSTLKIQRTQQEDSAVYLCASSLYVTTNTGELFFGEGSRLTVL.

This chain links TRBV3-1 with TRBJ2-1; D is unclear. The germline gives CDR1 LGHDT, CDR2 YNNKEL (reference sequence). This CDR3 has 15 residues. V lost 1 base and J 2 bases, leaving 9 bases between the germline ends. In DNA, the CDR3 is TGTGCCAGCAGCCAAGGGCAGGACCCCTACAATGAGCAGTTCTTC. This gives the protein CASSQGQDPYNEQFF.